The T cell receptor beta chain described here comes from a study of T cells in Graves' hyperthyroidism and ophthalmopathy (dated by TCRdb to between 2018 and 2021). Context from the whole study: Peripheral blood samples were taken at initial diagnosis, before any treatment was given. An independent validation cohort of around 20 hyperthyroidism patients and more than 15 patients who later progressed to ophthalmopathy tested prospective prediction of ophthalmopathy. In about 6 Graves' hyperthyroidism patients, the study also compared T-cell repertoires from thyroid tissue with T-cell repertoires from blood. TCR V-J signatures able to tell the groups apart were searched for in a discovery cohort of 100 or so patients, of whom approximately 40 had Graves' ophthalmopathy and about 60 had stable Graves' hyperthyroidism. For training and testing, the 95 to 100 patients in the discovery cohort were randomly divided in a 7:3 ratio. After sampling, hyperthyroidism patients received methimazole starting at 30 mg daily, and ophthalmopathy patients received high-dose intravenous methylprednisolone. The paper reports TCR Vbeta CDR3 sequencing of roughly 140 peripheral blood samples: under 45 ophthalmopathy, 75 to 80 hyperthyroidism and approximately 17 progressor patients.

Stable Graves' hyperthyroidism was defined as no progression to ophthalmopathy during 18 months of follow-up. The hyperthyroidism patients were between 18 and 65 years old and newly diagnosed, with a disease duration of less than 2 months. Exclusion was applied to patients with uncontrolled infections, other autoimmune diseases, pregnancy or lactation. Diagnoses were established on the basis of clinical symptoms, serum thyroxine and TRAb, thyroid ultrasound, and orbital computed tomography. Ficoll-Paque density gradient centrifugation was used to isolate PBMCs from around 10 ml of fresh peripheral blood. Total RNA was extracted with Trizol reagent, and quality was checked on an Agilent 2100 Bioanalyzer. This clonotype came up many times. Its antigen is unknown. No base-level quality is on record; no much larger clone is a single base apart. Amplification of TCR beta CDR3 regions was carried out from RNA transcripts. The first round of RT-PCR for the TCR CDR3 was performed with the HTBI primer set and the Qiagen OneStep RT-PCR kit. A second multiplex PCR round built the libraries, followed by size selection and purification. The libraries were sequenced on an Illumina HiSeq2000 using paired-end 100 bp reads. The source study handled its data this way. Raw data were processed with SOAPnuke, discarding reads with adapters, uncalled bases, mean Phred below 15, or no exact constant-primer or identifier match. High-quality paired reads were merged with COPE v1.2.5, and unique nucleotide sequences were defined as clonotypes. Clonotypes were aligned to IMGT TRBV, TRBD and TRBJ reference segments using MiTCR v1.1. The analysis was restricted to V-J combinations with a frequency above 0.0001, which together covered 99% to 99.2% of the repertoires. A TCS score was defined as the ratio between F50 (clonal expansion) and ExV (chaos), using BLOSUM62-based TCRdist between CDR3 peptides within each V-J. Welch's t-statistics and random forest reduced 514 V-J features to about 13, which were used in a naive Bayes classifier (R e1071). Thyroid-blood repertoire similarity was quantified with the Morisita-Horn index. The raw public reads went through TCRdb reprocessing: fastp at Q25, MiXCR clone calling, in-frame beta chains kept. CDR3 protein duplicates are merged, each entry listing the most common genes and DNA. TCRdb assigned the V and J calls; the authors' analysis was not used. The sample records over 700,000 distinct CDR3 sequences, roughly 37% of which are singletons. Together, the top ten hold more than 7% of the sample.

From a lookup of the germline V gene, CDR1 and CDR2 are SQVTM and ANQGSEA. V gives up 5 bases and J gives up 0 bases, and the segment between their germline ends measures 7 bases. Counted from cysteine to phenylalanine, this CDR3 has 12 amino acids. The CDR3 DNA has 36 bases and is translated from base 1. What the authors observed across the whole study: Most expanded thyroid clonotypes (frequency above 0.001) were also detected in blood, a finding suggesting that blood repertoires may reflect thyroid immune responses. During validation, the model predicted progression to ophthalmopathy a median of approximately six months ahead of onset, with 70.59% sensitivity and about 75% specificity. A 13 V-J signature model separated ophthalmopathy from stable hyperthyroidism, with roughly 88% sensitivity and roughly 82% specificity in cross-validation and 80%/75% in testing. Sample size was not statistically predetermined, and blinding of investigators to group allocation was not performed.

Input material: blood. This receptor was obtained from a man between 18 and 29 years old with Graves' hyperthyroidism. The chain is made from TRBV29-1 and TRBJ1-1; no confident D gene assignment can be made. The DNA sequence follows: TGCAGCGTTCAGGACTTGAACACTGAAGCTTTCTTT. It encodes CSVQDLNTEAFF.